This T cell receptor beta chain was recorded in a study of blood T cell repertoires in COVID-19 (dated by TCRdb to the early 2020s). A note on the overall study: Samples from collaborators originated in the United States, Italy and Spain and spanned both the acute and convalescent phases of COVID-19. The prospective study material was composed of cDNA or gDNA derived from T cells, B-cell-depleted T cells, or PBMCs. The repertoires were released in a freely available public database meant as a resource for research on the immune response to SARS-CoV-2. Nearly every sample came with metadata listing a de-identified subject ID, COVID-19 status, age in years and sex. Deeply sampled blood TCRbeta repertoires from subjects exposed to, actively infected with, or recovered from COVID-19 were included in the dataset. Where available, HLA class I and class II types were taken from metadata supplied by the sample provider and were not determined by assay-based typing. Samples were obtained from the ongoing ImmuneRACE study (first 160 participants) and from about 1,300 subjects provided by 6 global collaborators.

As regards this clone: No antigen is known for it. Base qualities are missing; no much larger clone stands one base away.

The junction shows trimming of 0 bases on V and 3 bases on J, plus 6 bases between the germline ends. The CDR3, cysteine through phenylalanine, is 14 amino acids long. The DNA shown is the 42-base CDR3, in frame from base 1. CDR1 and CDR2 are drawn from the germline V gene: SGHRS, YFSETQ. Whole blood was collected in K2EDTA tubes by collaborating institutions according to the institutions' own protocols. For TCRbeta analysis, collaborator samples were shipped as frozen whole blood, as isolated PBMCs, or as DNA extracted from either sample type. Summary of the overall study and its limitations: Clinical and demographic metadata were provided uncurated, with the amount varying by source and participant.

TCRbeta CDR3 regions were amplified from genomic DNA by means of the immunoSEQ Assay, a bias-controlled multiplex PCR. The authors' pipeline ran thus. Nucleated cell counts per sample were estimated from amplification of reference gene primers within the assay. To quantify the absolute abundance of each unique TCRbeta CDR3 rearrangement, sequence reads were collapsed and filtered. Productive Simpson clonality was computed per sample as the square root of Simpson's diversity index over productive rearrangements. Held by TCRdb, this immuneACCESS table contains in-frame sequences only and omits some clones. Under half of the omission traces to an unresolved V gene where checked; the cause of the rest is unknown. Clonal size and the V and J genes are those of that table, whereas D and trimming came from the DNA. The sample table contains approximately 180,000 clones; only one count was recorded for 80% to 90% of them. The ten largest make up 3% to 4% of the sample.

Sequenced material: peripheral blood. The rearranged segments are TRBV5-1 and TRBJ2-2, with no confidently assigned D gene. The source is a man between 60 and 70 years old with acute or convalescent COVID-19. Here the CDR3 is given as CASSLVVDTGELFF. The nucleotide sequence is given as TGCGCCAGCAGCTTGGTAGTAGACACCGGGGAGCTGTTTTTT. With all but the CDR3 taken from the reference TRBV5-1 and TRBJ2-2 genes, the full variable domain is: KAGVTQTPRYLIKTRGQQVTLSCSPISGHRSVSWYQQTPGQGLQFLFEYFSETQRNKGNFPGRFSGRQFSNSRSEMNVSTLELGDSALYLCASSLVVDTGELFFGEGSRLTVL.